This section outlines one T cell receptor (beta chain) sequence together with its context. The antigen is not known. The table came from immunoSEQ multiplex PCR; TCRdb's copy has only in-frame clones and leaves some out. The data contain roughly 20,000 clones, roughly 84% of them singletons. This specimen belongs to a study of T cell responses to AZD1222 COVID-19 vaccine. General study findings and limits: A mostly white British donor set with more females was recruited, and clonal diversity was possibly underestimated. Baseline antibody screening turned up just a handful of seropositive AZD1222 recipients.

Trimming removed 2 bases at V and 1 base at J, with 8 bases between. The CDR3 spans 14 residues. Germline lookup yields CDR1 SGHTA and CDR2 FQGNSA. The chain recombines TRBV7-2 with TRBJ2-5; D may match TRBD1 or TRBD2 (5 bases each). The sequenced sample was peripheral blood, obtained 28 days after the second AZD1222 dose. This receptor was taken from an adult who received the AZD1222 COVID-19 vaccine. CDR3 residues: CASSLSGTQETQYF. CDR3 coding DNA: TGTGCCAGCAGCTTATCCGGGACCCAAGAGACCCAGTACTTC.